This TCR beta chain was obtained from a study of cytomegalovirus exposure and HLA in healthy donors (TCRdb year 2017). Regarding the study in general: An earlier analysis of under 600 of the donors reported about 250 Gb of sequence data and some 100 million unique TCR beta sequences from some 180 million T cells. Roughly 300 gigabases of sequencing data and approximately 85 million unique TCR sequences were included in an early release covering around 600 HLA-typed donors. The genetic ancestry cluster associated with self-reported Caucasian donors included about four fifths of the 398 genotyped donors. The study aimed to test whether cataloging public T cell receptors could reveal signatures of past pathogen exposure. Using immunosequencing, the study profiled T cell repertoires from some 670 subjects and related those repertoires to cytomegalovirus serostatus. In addition to the first cohort of 666 subjects, a separate validation cohort of around 110 different subjects was used. To predict cytomegalovirus infection status, the study brought together high-throughput TCR immunosequencing, statistical association of individual TCRs with disease status, and machine learning. To study patterns of TCR occurrence, a later analysis re-analyzed previously published TCR beta repertoires from hundreds of donors and added high-resolution HLA genotyping. The later analysis used no new phenotypic data to find candidate immune exposures, relying instead on TCR beta sequences and their occurrence across donors. In an earlier analysis of roughly 600 of the donors, high-throughput TCR beta sequencing was used to judge whether each TCR beta V gene segment behaved as functional or pseudogenic. Donor age, sex, ethnicity and CMV serostatus were compiled together with the repertoire data. A later genetic analysis took genome-wide SNP genotypes for about 55% of the 666 donors and used that subset as a discovery cohort. Every discovery cohort repertoire had been produced on one sequencing platform. HLA typing covered class I and class II loci at four-digit resolution. Typing coverage differed by locus: A, B, C, DRB1 and DQB1 were typed in roughly 620-630 donors, DQA1 in about 560, DPA1 in approximately 610, and DPB1 in just under 490. Because of strong linkage in the cohort, 4 to 6 DR-DQ haplotypes were treated as single units for association and clustering. Across some 400 genotyped donors of the cohort, an average of approximately 240,000 unique TCR beta nucleotide sequences per donor were sequenced, and roughly 17% of those sequences were non-productive. General study outcomes and caveats: Cytomegalovirus status was reported to be diagnosed by the classifier with high specificity and sensitivity in both the original and validation cohorts. The authors suggested that the approach could potentially be generalized to other disease states and immunological phenotypes. V-gene and J-gene trimming of TCR beta chains was associated with a missense DCLRE1C variant in a later genetic analysis, and the association was replicated in an independent cohort. This cohort had only TCR beta chains sequenced, and the lack of alpha or paired-chain data limited which features could be detected. According to a later analysis, most CMV-associated TCR beta chains appeared to be HLA-restricted, and the HLA associations seemed to be driven largely by CMV exposure. A cluster of highly shared sequence variants was judged likely to be a technical artifact of the sequencing pipeline. Assigning TCR associations to individual alleles was difficult when HLA alleles, especially DR and DQ, strongly co-occurred. A later genetic analysis reported fewer N-insertions in productive TCRs among donors in an Asian-associated ancestry cluster than the roughly 620-donor mean. In a later analysis, over 15,000 TCR beta sequences were associated with specific HLA alleles at a false discovery rate of 0.05. While some public TCRs were present in many individuals, most TCR sequences turned up only very rarely across donors. A total of about 150 TCR beta chains were listed by the study as associated with cytomegalovirus. In vitro tests confirmed that a few of the cytomegalovirus-associated TCR beta chains recognize cytomegalovirus antigens. The only immune exposure information available for the cohort was CMV serostatus. According to a later analysis, TCR association rates differed among HLA loci, with DRB1 alleles showing the most associated TCRs and HLA-C alleles showing the fewest. A further reported finding was that TCR beta sequences accurately predicted the HLA-A and HLA-B alleles for most subjects in the first cohort. Linkage disequilibrium might explain the correlated functional status among segregating V segments, but an unknown experimental factor could not be excluded. A later analysis found that HLA-associated TCR beta chains were more clonally expanded and had lower generation probabilities than equally common non-associated chains. Sequencing depth was assumed to be roughly uniform across donors in the presence/absence analyses, though that assumption may not hold. A later analysis reported that several top co-occurrence clusters appeared linked to parvovirus B19, influenza, CMV and Epstein-Barr virus. Some 15 rarely observed V segments, including chromosome 9 orphons, were excluded from the earlier analysis of about 500 of the donors because counts were too low. Because HLA typing was unavailable for some donors at each locus, only the typed subset was used in association tests. In an earlier analysis of approximately 590 of the donors, most TCR beta V segments appeared in productive rearrangements about 90% or about 30% of the time, broadly matching IMGT annotations.

This clone came up once. Which antigen it targets is not known. No base quality values were provided; no much bigger clone lies one nucleotide off. Libraries were constructed by the immunoSEQ multiplex PCR assay. For the multiplex PCR, a mixture combining 60 forward primers for TCR Vbeta segments and 13 reverse primers for TCR Jbeta segments was used. The CDR3 region of rearranged TCR beta genes was amplified from genomic DNA with a multiplex PCR assay. The amplified TCR beta libraries were sequenced on the Illumina HiSeq System as 87-base-pair reads. The source study handled its data this way. Across the 500 to 850 repertoires, a later analysis counted some 81 million unique TCR beta chains, around 11 million of which were shared by at least two donors. To remove PCR and sequencing errors, raw reads were error-corrected and collapsed into unique sequences using a nearest-neighbor algorithm that merged closely related sequences. To assign V, D and J gene segments, CDR3 sequences were aligned to IMGT reference sequences. For a sequence to be retained, a match of at least six nucleotides to both a V gene segment and a J gene segment was required. A rearrangement was called productive if the CDR3 had no stop codons and remained in frame with V and J, and every other rearrangement was called non-productive. CDR3 was defined by IMGT convention, running from the second conserved V-encoded cysteine to the conserved J-encoded phenylalanine. Sequences without an unambiguous match to a single V gene segment were excluded from the earlier analysis of 450 to 650 of the donors. In an earlier analysis of approximately 590 of the donors, a V segment was called functional when productive rearrangements were above 56.7%, and segregating when the standard deviation between donors exceeded 5%. A statistical classification framework was developed to diagnose cytomegalovirus status using the catalog of TCR beta chain sequences. A later analysis assigned V and J genes by comparing TCR nucleotide sequences with IMGT/GENE-DB human TR gene sequences. In a later analysis, CDR3 sequences and most-parsimonious VDJ recombination scenarios were assigned using the TCRdist pipeline. A later analysis defined each TCR beta chain by its CDR3 amino acid sequence plus V-gene family, and excluded reads lacking a unique V-gene family. As a way to deal with suspected cross-contamination and a sequencing artifact, a later analysis dropped 450 to 600 nucleotide sequences that were highly shared and had low generation probability. For each public chain, a later analysis derived a clonal expansion index from normalized ranks of inferred template counts within each repertoire. In a later analysis, generation probabilities were computed using a VDJ recombination model fitted to out-of-frame rearrangements, and the results were checked against IGoR. Hypergeometric tests were used in a later analysis to score TCR-TCR, TCR-HLA and TCR-CMV co-occurrence, with a repertoire-size bias correction applied to the TCR pairs. False discovery rates were estimated in a later analysis by permuting HLA or CMV assignments 20 times. In a later analysis, co-occurring TCRs were grouped with DBSCAN, and TCRdist sequence similarity was added when clustering was performed within HLA-allele-positive subsets. Repertoires with fewer than 30,000 or more than 120,000 public chains, plus five repertoires with anomalous nucleotide sharing, were excluded from co-occurrence clustering. TCRdb retrieved this table from immuneACCESS and kept in-frame rearrangements only. Not all clones are present; in checked studies, unresolved V genes account for under half, and no reason is known for the remainder. D and trimming were read from the DNA, whereas the V and J calls and clone size are those reported in that table. The sample table shows roughly 180,000 clones, and 76% are seen once. The ten largest clonotypes hold around 0.71% of the sample.

The cohort consisted of some 670 healthy bone marrow donors. At the time of sampling, all cohort members were nominally healthy, though unrecorded immune exposures were likely present. The donor tested CMV seronegative, placing the donor among the 300 to 450 seronegative members of the cohort. A peripheral blood sample was provided by each donor, and peripheral blood mononuclear cells were used for TCR beta sequencing. The Qiagen DNeasy Blood Extraction Kit was used to extract genomic DNA from the blood cell samples. The clonotype was recovered from a female donor in good health and CMV-seronegative. Sequencing used PBMCs.

The CDR3 reads CASKHRGVSETQYF. The DNA reads as follows: TGTGCCTCCAAACACAGGGGGGTATCGGAGACCCAGTACTTC. The chain joins TRBV19 to TRBJ2-5; 8 middle bases align to TRBD1. The CDR3 runs 14 amino acids, cysteine and phenylalanine included. Left in the record is the CDR3 DNA by itself, 42 bases read in frame from the first base. For CDR1 and CDR2, the germline V gene (reference sequence) lists LNHDA and SQIVND. Trimming accounts for 11 bases at V and 5 bases at J, while the number of junction bases matched to no gene is 13. The full variable domain, with segments outside the CDR3 supplied by the reference TRBV19 and TRBJ2-5 proteins, appears as DGGITQSPKYLFRKEGQNVTLSCEQNLNHDAMYWYRQDPGQGLRLIYYSQIVNDFQKGDIAEGYSVSREKKESFPLTVTSAQKNPTAFYLCASKHRGVSETQYFGPGTRLLVL.